Following are 29 T cell receptor beta chains from one sample sequenced in a study of blood T cells in healthy people across ages. A second PCR, run for roughly 7 to 12 cycles, used a sample-barcoded 5' primer plus a J-beta primer mix. One entry per CDR3 protein results from TCRdb running MiXCR on the 5' RACE reads. Counted here are more than 800,000 distinct CDR3 sequences, under 35% occurring once; the ten biggest clones make up 15% to 20%. Sample: blood. These receptors all come from a woman aged 80 or older in good health.

As concerns this clonotype: Relative to the germline gene, one junction end is altered; a read error may explain this. The chain carries TRBV11-2 and TRBJ2-7; 7 positions agree with TRBD2. The end of the DNA aligns better with TRBJ2-5, so the J call may be wrong. Germline lookup yields CDR1 SGHAT and CDR2 FQNNGV. This CDR3 contains 14 residues. In nucleotides, the CDR3 is TGTGCCAGCGGCTTTATCGGGGGGTGGGAGACCCAGTACTTC. This encodes CASGFIGGWETQYF.

This clonotype has at least ten counts. This rearrangement joins TRBV5-1 to TRBJ2-7, with TRBD1 matching 12 bases. The V and J ends lost 2 bases and 5 bases, in that order; junction bases with no gene match: 5. This CDR3 spans 15 amino acids. Germline CDR1 is SGHRS and CDR2 is YFSETQ. CDR3 coding DNA: TGCGCCAGCAGCTTAGGGGGACAGGGGGCGAACGAGCAGTACTTC. It yields the protein CASSLGGQGANEQYF. The full variable domain, its missing parts supplied by reference TRBV5-1 and TRBJ2-7, is KAGVTQTPRYLIKTRGQQVTLSCSPISGHRSVSWYQQTPGQGLQFLFEYFSETQRNKGNFPGRFSGRQFSNSRSEMNVSTLELGDSALYLCASSLGGQGANEQYFGPGTRLTVT.

The J gene is TRBJ2-3, the V gene TRBV24-1; D ambiguous. Germline-derived CDR1 and CDR2 are KGHDR and SFDVKD. Trimming removed 1 base at V and 6 bases at J, with 7 bases between. This CDR3 contains 13 residues. Written as DNA, the CDR3 is TGTGCCACCAGTGATTTAGAGGTTGATACGCAGTATTTT. Translating gives CATSDLEVDTQYF.

This clonotype was seen many times. V and J are TRBV5-6 and TRBJ2-4; D may be TRBD1 (5 bases). The length of the CDR3 is 17 residues. The V end was cut by 1 base, the J end by 0 bases, with 14 bases between. Germline loops: CDR1 SGHDT, CDR2 YYEEEE. The CDR3 coding sequence is TGTGCCAGCAGCTTGAAGACAGTTCGTATAGCCAAAAACATTCAGTACTTC. Translated, it gives CASSLKTVRIAKNIQYF. Combining the CDR3 with reference TRBV5-6 and TRBJ2-4 gives the whole variable domain DAGVTQSPTHLIKTRGQQVTLRCSPKSGHDTVSWYQQALGQGPQFIFQYYEEEERQRGNFPDRFSGHQFPNYSSELNVNALLLGDSALYLCASSLKTVRIAKNIQYFGAGTRLSVL.

The chain uses TRBV5-4 and TRBJ1-4, with D possibly TRBD1 on 5 matching bases. The CDR3 length is 13 residues. The V end was cut by 3 bases, the J end by 7 bases, with 10 bases between. Per the germline V gene, CDR1 is SGHNT and CDR2 is YYREEE (reference sequence). The CDR3 sequence is CASSSWGGEKLFF. CDR3 DNA: TGTGCCAGCAGCTCCTGGGGCGGTGAAAAACTGTTTTTT.

This clonotype was seen more than once but under ten times. The chain links TRBV5-6 to TRBJ2-1, with 14 bases aligning to TRBD2. Germline CDR1 and CDR2: SGHDT and YYEEEE. V trimming: 6 bases; J trimming: 3 bases; junction bases outside the gene matches: 2. The CDR3 covers 15 residues. CDR3 nucleotide sequence: TGTGCCAGCATCGGGACTAGCGGGGGCTACAATGAGCAGTTCTTC. Protein: CASIGTSGGYNEQFF.

In this sample, this clonotype turned up many times. V usage is TRBV20-1 and J usage is TRBJ1-6, with D hard to call. This CDR3 has 14 amino acids. Between the trimmed V and J ends, which lost 2 bases and 8 bases, there was a span of 13 bases. Germline V gives CDR1 DFQATT, CDR2 SNEGSKA (reference sequence). The CDR3 DNA reads as TGCAGTGCTAGATCCGGGTTCTCTGATTCACCCCTCCACTTT. As protein: CSARSGFSDSPLHF.

In this sample, this clonotype turned up many times. The V call is TRBV6-2 or TRBV6-3, the J call TRBJ2-1, with 10 nucleotides matching TRBD2. The length of the CDR3 is 14 residues. V was pared by 8 bases and J by 4 bases, with 5 bases of the junction left unmatched. In germline, CDR1 is MNHEY, CDR2 SVGEGT. CDR3 in amino acids: CASLLAGPYNEQFF. The CDR3 DNA follows: TGTGCCAGCTTACTAGCGGGGCCTTACAATGAGCAGTTCTTC.

V gene TRBV7-2 combines with J gene TRBJ2-7; TRBD1 aligns across 7 bases. Trimming took 5 bases from V and 3 from J; bases not matched to a gene: 22. The CDR3 length is 19 residues. Per germline, CDR1 SGHTA and CDR2 FQGNSA. The CDR3 protein is CASSLPKAFQGDLCYEQYF. Written as DNA, the CDR3 is TGTGCCAGCAGCCTTCCCAAGGCGTTCCAGGGGGATTTGTGCTACGAGCAGTACTTC.

This clonotype was counted many times. The chain uses TRBV29-1 and TRBJ2-1; TRBD1 aligns across 8 bases. The J segment lost 6 bases and the V segment lost 6 bases, leaving 13 bases of the junction unmatched. The germline gives CDR1 SQVTM, CDR2 ANQGSEA. The CDR3 extends over 15 amino acids. CDR3 sequence (DNA): TGCAGCGTAGCTCTCATCGGGACAGGAGGCAATGAGCAGTTCTTC. Translated: CSVALIGTGGNEQFF.

This clonotype was found many times. CDR3 DNA: TGTGCCACCAACCCAGGGTTCGGCAGGGACTACGAGCAGTACTTC. The encoded protein is CATNPGFGRDYEQYF. This chain links TRBV27 with TRBJ2-7, with TRBD1 as a possible D gene (5 bases). Germline V gives CDR1 MNHEY, CDR2 SMNVEV (reference sequence). This CDR3 has 15 residues. The ends were cut back, 10 bases at V and 3 bases at J, with 22 bases in the middle.

Concerning this clonotype: The junction departs from the called germline gene at one end, perhaps through a read error. This sequence joins TRBV2 and TRBJ2-5; D might be TRBD1 or TRBD2, each matching 5 bases. The germline V gene has CDR1 SNHLY and CDR2 FYNNEI. The CDR3 totals 15 residues. The CDR3 here is CVSRNTGTPRETQYF. DNA for the CDR3: TGTGTCAGCAGAAATACCGGGACCCCGAGGGAGACCCAGTACTTC.

In regard to this clonotype: One junction end disagrees with the germline gene, perhaps due to a read error. The gene calls are TRBV5-1 and TRBJ1-1, with a possible D match to TRBD1 (5 bases). Germline V CDR1 and CDR2: SGHRS, YFSETQ. This CDR3 spans 14 amino acids. The CDR3: CASSRPSTDTKAFF. Here the CDR3 DNA reads TGCGCCAGCAGCCGCCCGTCGACAGACACTAAAGCTTTCTTT. Using reference TRBV5-1 and TRBJ1-1 for the parts outside the CDR3, the full variable domain is KAGVTQTPRYLIKTRGQQVTLSCSPISGHRSVSWYQQTPGQGLQFLFEYFSETQRNKGNFPGRFSGRQFSNSRSEMNVSTLELGDSALYLCASSRPSTDTKAFFGQGTRLTVV.

Many counts were recorded for this clonotype. The CDR3 DNA reads TGTGCCAGCAGTTTTACAGGGGGCACTGCGGGCACTGAAGCTTTCTTT. It specifies CASSFTGGTAGTEAFF. The J gene is TRBJ1-1, the V gene TRBV6-5; 9 nucleotides line up with TRBD1. V shed 4 bases, J shed 4 bases, and the junction held 10 bases outside the gene matches. CDR3 length: 16 residues. CDR1 and CDR2 from the germline V gene are MNHEY and SVGAGI.

The chain has TRBV20-1 and TRBJ1-4; maybe TRBD1 (6 bases). The V gene lost 0 bases and the J gene lost 2 bases, with 13 bases spanning the gap. The CDR3 has 16 residues. The germline gives CDR1 DFQATT, CDR2 SNEGSKA (reference sequence). The CDR3: CSARDGGAPTNEKLFF. The DNA for the CDR3 is TGCAGTGCTAGAGATGGGGGGGCGCCCACTAATGAAAAACTGTTTTTT.

There are many counts of this clonotype. This chain links TRBV6-5 with TRBJ2-3, with 7 nucleotides matching TRBD1. Germline CDR1 is MNHEY and CDR2 is SVGAGI. With V trimmed by 8 bases and J by 3 bases, 11 bases remained unmatched. The CDR3 extends over 15 amino acids. As DNA, the CDR3 is TGTGCCAGCTCGTACCTTACAGGGGAAACAGATACGCAGTATTTT. Translated, it gives CASSYLTGETDTQYF.

This clonotype was seen ten or more times. The chain employs TRBV7-8 and TRBJ2-1, with 7 bases fitting TRBD2. This CDR3 has 14 amino acids. V shed 3 bases and J 10 bases; nucleotides not matched to a gene: 9. Germline V gene sequence: CDR1 SGHVS, CDR2 FQNEAQ. The DNA of the CDR3 is TGTGCCAGCAGCTTTCCCGGGGGGTCTCAAGAGCAGTTCTTC. Translating it yields CASSFPGGSQEQFF.

This clonotype was seen many times. CDR3 in DNA: TGTGCCAGCAGTTCCGCCTTAGGAATCAGGTCCTCGAACACCGGGGAGCTGTTTTTT. Amino acid sequence: CASSSALGIRSSNTGELFF. This rearrangement joins TRBV12-3 or TRBV12-4 to TRBJ2-2; D is uncertain. The V gene lost 4 bases and the J gene lost 0 bases, with 21 bases spanning the gap. CDR3 size: 19 residues.

This clonotype was counted between two and nine times. The chain has TRBV20-1 and TRBJ1-1; no reliable D call. The CDR3 length is 12 residues. Germline lookup yields CDR1 DFQATT and CDR2 SNEGSKA (reference sequence). V gave up 2 bases and J gave up 4 bases, with 8 bases separating them. DNA of the CDR3: TGCAGTGCTAGACAGGATAGCACTGAAGCTTTCTTT. The encoded protein is CSARQDSTEAFF.

The chain has TRBV19 and TRBJ2-1, with a possible D match to TRBD2 (5 bases). Germline V lookup: CDR1 LNHDA, CDR2 SQIVND (reference sequence). Trimming left V 3 bases short and J 10 bases short, with 16 bases between. The CDR3 contains 14 residues. The DNA of the CDR3 is TGTGCCAGTAGTATTAGTCTAGCTTACGGAGAGCAGTTCTTC. This codes for CASSISLAYGEQFF.

V gene TRBV20-1 combines with J gene TRBJ1-2; 7 nucleotides agree with TRBD1. Germline assignment: CDR1 DFQATT and CDR2 SNEGSKA (reference sequence). This CDR3 is built from 14 residues. Trimming cost V 6 bases and J 4 bases; bases outside gene matches: 11. The CDR3 nucleotides read TGCAGTGCGAAACAGGAAGGGGGCGGCTATGGCTACACCTTC. Its translation is CSAKQEGGGYGYTF.

The V gene is TRBV7-9, the J gene TRBJ1-1; D remains unclear. With 4 bases removed from V and 4 bases from J, the gap between germline ends came to 19 bases. CDR1 is SEHNR, CDR2 FQNEAQ, per germline (reference sequence). The length of the CDR3 is 16 residues. CDR3 amino acids: CASSSDGVVVITEAFF. The CDR3 nucleotides are TGTGCCAGCAGCTCGGACGGTGTGGTGGTGATCACTGAAGCTTTCTTT.

This rearrangement joins TRBV20-1 to TRBJ2-1; the match to TRBD2 covers 13 bases. TRBJ2-7 explains the end of the DNA better; the J call may be wrong. Germline CDR1 reads DFQATT; CDR2 reads SNEGSKA (reference sequence). The CDR3 extends over 16 amino acids. CDR3 coding DNA: TGCAGTGCAACTTTGGGACTAGCGGGGTCCTACAATGAGCAGTACTTC. Encoded protein: CSATLGLAGSYNEQYF.

The rearrangement joins TRBV7-6 to TRBJ1-2; 9 nucleotides match TRBD1. The CDR3 consists of 17 residues. CDR1 SGHVS and CDR2 FNYEAQ come from the germline V gene. V was pared by 5 bases and J by 2 bases, with 12 bases of the junction left unmatched. The CDR3 is CASSPTGQGPLNYGYTF. The CDR3 DNA reads TGTGCCAGCAGCCCCACGGGACAGGGCCCCCTCAACTATGGCTACACCTTC.

Worth noting for this clonotype: A single base separates this from a much larger clone, so it may be a read error. V gene TRBV10-3 combines with J gene TRBJ1-5; a weak D match, TRBD1 (6 bases). Germline V gene lookup returns CDR1 ENHRY and CDR2 SYGVKD. The CDR3 consists of 15 residues. V gave up 2 bases and J gave up 2 bases, with 10 bases separating them. The CDR3 region is CAISEGGLGNQPQHF. DNA for the CDR3: TGTGCCATCAGTGAGGGGGGCTTAGGCAATCAGCCCCAGCATTTT.

A note on this clonotype: A much larger clone lies a single base off, so this may be a read error. The V gene is TRBV6-1, the J gene TRBJ2-4, with D perhaps matching TRBD1 or TRBD2 (5 bases each). V lost 1 base to trimming and J lost 8 bases, with 15 bases between them. The CDR3 contains 15 residues. The germline CDR1 and CDR2 sequences are MNHNS and SASEGT. The CDR3 here is CASSEVGALNDIQYF. As DNA, the CDR3 is TGTGCCAGCAGTGAAGTCGGGGCACTCAATGACATTCAGTACTTC.

This clonotype has ten or more counts. The chain couples TRBV19 to TRBJ2-7; the D call may be TRBD1 or TRBD2 (5 bases each). This CDR3 is built from 13 residues. Germline CDR1 and CDR2: LNHDA and SQIVND (reference sequence). V was shortened by 6 bases and J by 9 bases, with 18 bases between the two germline ends. CDR3 coding DNA: TGTGCCAGTAGCAGAGAGGGGATCGGAAGGCAGTACTTC. Translating it yields CASSREGIGRQYF.

The genes are TRBV2 and TRBJ2-1; the match to TRBD1 covers 10 bases. V lost 5 bases, J lost 10 bases, and 5 bases stayed unmatched. The CDR3 has 13 residues. Germline V gene data show CDR1 as SNHLY and CDR2 as FYNNEI. The CDR3 loop is CASSKGTGVEQFF. The DNA of the CDR3 is TGTGCCAGCAGTAAAGGGACAGGGGTCGAGCAGTTCTTC.

This sequence joins TRBV6-1 and TRBJ2-1; 10 nucleotides agree with TRBD2. Germline CDR1 reads MNHNS; CDR2 reads SASEGT. V shed 7 bases and J 7 bases; nucleotides not matched to a gene: 13. The CDR3 has 16 residues. The CDR3 loop is CASTRTAGGLANEQFF. DNA of the CDR3: TGTGCCAGCACACGGACAGCGGGGGGGCTGGCAAATGAGCAGTTCTTC.